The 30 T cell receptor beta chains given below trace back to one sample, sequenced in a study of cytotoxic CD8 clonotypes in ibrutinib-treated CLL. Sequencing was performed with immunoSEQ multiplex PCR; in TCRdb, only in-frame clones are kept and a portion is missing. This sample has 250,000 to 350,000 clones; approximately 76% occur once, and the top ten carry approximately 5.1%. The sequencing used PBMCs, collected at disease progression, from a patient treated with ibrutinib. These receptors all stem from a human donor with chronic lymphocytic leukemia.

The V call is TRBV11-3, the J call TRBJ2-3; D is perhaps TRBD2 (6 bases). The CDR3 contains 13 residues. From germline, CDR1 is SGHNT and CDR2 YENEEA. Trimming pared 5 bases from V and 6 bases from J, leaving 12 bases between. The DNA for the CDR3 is TGTGCCAGCAGCGTCGGGGGTTGGGATACGCAGTATTTT. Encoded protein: CASSVGGWDTQYF.

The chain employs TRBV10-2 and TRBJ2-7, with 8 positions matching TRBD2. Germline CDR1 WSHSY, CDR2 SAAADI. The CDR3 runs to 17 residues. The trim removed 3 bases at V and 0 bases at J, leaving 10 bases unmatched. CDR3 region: CASSDRSGGFLSYEQYF. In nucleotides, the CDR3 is TGCGCCAGCAGTGACAGGAGCGGGGGCTTTCTCTCCTACGAGCAGTACTTC.

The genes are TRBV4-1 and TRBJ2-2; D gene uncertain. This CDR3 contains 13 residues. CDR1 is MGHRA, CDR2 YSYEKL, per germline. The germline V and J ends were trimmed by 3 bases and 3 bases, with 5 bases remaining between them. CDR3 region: CASSHYYTGELFF. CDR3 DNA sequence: TGCGCCAGCAGCCACTACTACACCGGGGAGCTGTTTTTT.

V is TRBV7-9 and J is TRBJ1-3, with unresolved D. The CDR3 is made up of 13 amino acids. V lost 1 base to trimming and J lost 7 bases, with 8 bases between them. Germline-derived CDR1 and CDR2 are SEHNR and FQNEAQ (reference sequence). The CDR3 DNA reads TGTGCCAGCAGCTTAGACGCTTATAACACCATATATTTT. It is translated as CASSLDAYNTIYF.

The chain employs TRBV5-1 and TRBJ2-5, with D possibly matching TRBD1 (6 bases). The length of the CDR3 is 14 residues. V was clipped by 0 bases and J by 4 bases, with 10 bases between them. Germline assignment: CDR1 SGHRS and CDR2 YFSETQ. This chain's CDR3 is CASSLAAGVETQYF. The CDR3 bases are TGCGCCAGCAGCTTGGCGGCAGGGGTAGAGACCCAGTACTTC. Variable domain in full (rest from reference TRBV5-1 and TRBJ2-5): KAGVTQTPRYLIKTRGQQVTLSCSPISGHRSVSWYQQTPGQGLQFLFEYFSETQRNKGNFPGRFSGRQFSNSRSEMNVSTLELGDSALYLCASSLAAGVETQYFGPGTRLLVL.

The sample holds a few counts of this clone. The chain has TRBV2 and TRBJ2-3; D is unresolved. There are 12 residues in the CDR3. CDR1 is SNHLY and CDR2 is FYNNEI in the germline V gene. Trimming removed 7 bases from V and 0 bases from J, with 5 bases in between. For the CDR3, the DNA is TGTGCCAGCACCCAGAGCACAGATACGCAGTATTTT. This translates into CASTQSTDTQYF.

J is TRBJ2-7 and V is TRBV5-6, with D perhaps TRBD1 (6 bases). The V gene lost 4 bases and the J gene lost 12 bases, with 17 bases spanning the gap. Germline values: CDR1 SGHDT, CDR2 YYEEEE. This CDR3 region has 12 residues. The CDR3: CASSGPTGYGYF. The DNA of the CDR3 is TGTGCCAGCAGCGGTCCAACAGGGTACGGGTACTTC.

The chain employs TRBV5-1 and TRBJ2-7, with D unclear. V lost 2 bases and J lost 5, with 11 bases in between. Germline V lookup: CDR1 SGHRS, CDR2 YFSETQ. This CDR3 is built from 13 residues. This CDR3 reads CASSLFRTNEQYF. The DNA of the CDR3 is TGCGCCAGCAGCTTATTTCGAACAAACGAGCAGTACTTC.

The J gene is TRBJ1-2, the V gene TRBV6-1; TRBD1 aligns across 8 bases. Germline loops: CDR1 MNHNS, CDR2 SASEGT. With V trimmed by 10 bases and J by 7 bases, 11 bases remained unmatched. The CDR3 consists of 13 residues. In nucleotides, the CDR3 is TGTGCCACCGAGGGACAGGCCACGGGTGGCTACACCTTC. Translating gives CATEGQATGGYTF.

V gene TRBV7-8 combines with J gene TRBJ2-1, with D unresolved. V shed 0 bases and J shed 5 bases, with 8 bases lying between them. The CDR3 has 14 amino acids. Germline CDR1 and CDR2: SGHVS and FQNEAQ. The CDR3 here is CASSLAGPHNEQFF. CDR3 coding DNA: TGTGCCAGCAGCTTAGCCGGTCCCCACAATGAGCAGTTCTTC.

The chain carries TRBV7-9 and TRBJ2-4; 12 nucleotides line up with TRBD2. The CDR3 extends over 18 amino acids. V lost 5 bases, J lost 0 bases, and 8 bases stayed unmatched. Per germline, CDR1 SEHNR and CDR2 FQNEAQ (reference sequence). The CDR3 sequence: CASSLGLAGIGAKNIQYF. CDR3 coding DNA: TGTGCCAGCAGCCTGGGACTAGCGGGCATAGGAGCCAAAAACATTCAGTACTTC.

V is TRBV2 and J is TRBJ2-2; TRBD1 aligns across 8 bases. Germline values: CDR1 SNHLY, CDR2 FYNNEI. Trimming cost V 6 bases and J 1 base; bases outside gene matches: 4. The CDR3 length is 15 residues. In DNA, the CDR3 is TGTGCCAGCAGAGAGGGACAGGTGAACACCGGGGAGCTGTTTTTT. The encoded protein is CASREGQVNTGELFF.

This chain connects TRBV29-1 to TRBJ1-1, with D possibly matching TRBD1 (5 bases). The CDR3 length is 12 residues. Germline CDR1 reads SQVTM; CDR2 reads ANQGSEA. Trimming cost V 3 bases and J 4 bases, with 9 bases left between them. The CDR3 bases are TGCAGCGTTGATACGGACACCACTGAAGCTTTCTTT. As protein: CSVDTDTTEAFF.

The CDR3 DNA follows: TGTGCCAGCAGCCAGGGACTAGCCAATGAGCAGTTCTTC. Amino acid sequence: CASSQGLANEQFF. V gene TRBV7-3 combines with J gene TRBJ2-1; 9 bases are a match to TRBD2. The germline V gene encodes CDR1 SGHTA and CDR2 FQGTGA. The CDR3 is 13 residues long. V gave up 5 bases and J gave up 6 bases; unmatched junction bases: 2.

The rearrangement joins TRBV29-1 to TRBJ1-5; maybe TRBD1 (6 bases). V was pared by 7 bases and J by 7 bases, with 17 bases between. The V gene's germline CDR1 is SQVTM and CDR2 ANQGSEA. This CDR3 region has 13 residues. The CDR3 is CSAGLGGGQPQHF. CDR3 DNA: TGCAGCGCCGGATTGGGGGGCGGGCAGCCCCAGCATTTT. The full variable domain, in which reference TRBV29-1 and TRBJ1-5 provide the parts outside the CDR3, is SAVISQKPSRDICQRGTSLTIQCQVDSQVTMMFWYRQQPGQSLTLIATANQGSEATYESGFVIDKFPISRPNLTFSTLTVSNMSPEDSSIYLCSAGLGGGQPQHFGDGTRLSIL.

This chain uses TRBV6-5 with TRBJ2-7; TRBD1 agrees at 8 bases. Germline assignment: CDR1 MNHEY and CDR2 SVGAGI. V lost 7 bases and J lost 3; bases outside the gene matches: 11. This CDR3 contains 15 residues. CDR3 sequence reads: CASNVDRGYIYEQYF. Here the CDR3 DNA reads TGTGCCAGCAATGTCGACAGGGGATACATCTACGAGCAGTACTTC.

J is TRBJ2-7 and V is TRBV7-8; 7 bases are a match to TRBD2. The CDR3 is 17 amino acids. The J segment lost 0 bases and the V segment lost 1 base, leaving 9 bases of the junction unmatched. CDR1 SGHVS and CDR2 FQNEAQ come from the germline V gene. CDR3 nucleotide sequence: TGTGCCAGCAGCTTAGAGGCGGGGGTTATTAGCTCCTACGAGCAGTACTTC. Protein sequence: CASSLEAGVISSYEQYF.

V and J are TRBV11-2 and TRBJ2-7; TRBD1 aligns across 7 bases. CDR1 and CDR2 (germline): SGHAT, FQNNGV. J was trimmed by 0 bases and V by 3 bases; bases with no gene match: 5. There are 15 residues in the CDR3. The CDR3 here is CASSLRGQYSYEQYF. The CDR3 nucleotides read TGTGCCAGCAGCTTGAGGGGACAGTACTCCTACGAGCAGTACTTC.

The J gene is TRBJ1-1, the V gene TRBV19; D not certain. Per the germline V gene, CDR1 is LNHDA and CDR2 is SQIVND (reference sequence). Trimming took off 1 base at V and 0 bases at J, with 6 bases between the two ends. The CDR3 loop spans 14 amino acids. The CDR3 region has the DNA TGTGCCAGTAGTATAGGGCCAGTGAACACTGAAGCTTTCTTT. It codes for CASSIGPVNTEAFF.

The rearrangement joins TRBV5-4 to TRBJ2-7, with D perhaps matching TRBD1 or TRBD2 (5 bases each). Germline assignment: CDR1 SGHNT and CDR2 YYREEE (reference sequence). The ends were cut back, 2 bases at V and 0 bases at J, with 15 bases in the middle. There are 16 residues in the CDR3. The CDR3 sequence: CASSFGTITFSYEQYF. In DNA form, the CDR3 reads TGTGCCAGCAGCTTCGGGACGATCACTTTCTCCTACGAGCAGTACTTC.

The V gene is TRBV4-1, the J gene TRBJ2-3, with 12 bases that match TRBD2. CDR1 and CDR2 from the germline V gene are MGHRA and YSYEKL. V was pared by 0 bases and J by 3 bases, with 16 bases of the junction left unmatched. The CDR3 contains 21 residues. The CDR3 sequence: CASSQDSASGGAPWGTDTQYF. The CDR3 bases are TGCGCCAGCAGCCAAGATTCGGCTAGCGGGGGGGCCCCCTGGGGAACAGATACGCAGTATTTT.

The CDR3, as DNA: TGTGCCACCAGCAGAGTTCCCCGAGCCGAGCAGTACTTC. Amino acid sequence: CATSRVPRAEQYF. This sequence joins TRBV15 and TRBJ2-7; D uncertain. The CDR3 is 13 residues long. Trimming stripped 1 base from V and 6 bases from J, with 10 bases between. The V gene's germline CDR1 is LNHNV and CDR2 YYDKDF (reference sequence).

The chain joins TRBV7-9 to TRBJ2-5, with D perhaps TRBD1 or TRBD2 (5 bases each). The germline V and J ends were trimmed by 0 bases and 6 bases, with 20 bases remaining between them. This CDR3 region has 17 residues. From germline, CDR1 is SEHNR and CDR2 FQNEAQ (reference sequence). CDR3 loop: CASSLASPGPNGKTQYF. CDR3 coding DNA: TGTGCCAGCAGCTTAGCCTCTCCGGGACCTAACGGAAAGACCCAGTACTTC.

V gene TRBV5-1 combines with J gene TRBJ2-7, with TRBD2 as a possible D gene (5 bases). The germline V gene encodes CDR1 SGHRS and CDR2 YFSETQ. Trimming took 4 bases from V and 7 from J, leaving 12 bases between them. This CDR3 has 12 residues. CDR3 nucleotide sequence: TGCGCCAGCAGCCCAGACCCGGGAGAGCAGTACTTC. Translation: CASSPDPGEQYF.

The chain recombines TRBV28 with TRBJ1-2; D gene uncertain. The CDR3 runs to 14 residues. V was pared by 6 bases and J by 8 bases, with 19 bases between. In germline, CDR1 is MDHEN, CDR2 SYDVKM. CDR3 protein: CASSRPPPIWGYTF. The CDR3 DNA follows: TGTGCCAGCAGCCGCCCCCCACCCATTTGGGGCTACACCTTC.

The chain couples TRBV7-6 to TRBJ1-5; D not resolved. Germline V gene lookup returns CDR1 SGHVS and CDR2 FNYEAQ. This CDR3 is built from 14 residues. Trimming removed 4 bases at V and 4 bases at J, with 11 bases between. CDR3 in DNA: TGTGCCAGCAGCTCTCGGGTGGGGAATCAGCCCCAGCATTTT. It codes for CASSSRVGNQPQHF.

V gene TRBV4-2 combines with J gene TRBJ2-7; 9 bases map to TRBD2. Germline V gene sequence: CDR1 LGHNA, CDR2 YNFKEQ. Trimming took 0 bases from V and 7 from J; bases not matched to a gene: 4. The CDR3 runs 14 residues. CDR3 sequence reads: CASSQEGLAREQYF. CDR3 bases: TGTGCCAGCAGCCAAGAAGGACTAGCGCGGGAGCAGTACTTC.

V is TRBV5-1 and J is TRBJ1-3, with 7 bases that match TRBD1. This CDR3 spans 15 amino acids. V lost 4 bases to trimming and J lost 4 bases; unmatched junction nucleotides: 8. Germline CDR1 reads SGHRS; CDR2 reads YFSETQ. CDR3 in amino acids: CASSLGQAGGNTIYF. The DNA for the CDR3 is TGCGCCAGCAGCCTCGGACAGGCGGGGGGAAACACCATATATTTT.

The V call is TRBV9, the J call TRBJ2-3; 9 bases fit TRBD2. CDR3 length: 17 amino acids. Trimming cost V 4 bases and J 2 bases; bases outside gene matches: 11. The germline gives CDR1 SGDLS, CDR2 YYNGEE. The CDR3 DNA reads TGTGCCAGCAGCTCCGGTGTAGCGGGAGACCTCACAGATACGCAGTATTTT. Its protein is CASSSGVAGDLTDTQYF. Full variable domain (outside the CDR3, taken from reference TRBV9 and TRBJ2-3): DSGVTQTPKHLITATGQRVTLRCSPRSGDLSVYWYQQSLDQGLQFLIQYYNGEERAKGNILERFSAQQFPDLHSELNLSSLELGDSALYFCASSSGVAGDLTDTQYFGPGTRLTVL.

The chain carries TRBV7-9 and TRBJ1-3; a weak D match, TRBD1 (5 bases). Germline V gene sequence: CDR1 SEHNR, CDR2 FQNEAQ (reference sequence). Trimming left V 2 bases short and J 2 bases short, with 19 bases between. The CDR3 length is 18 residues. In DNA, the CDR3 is TGTGCCAGCAGCTTATCTCCATCGGGACGGACGGCTGGAAACACCATATATTTT. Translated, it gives CASSLSPSGRTAGNTIYF.